Detailed here is one T cell receptor (beta chain). Its antigen remains unknown. The germline V gene has CDR1 SGHDT and CDR2 YYEEEE. The CDR3 is made up of 16 amino acids. The ends were cut back, 4 bases at V and 0 bases at J, with 14 bases in the middle. These data come from a study of cytomegalovirus exposure and HLA in healthy donors. Regarding the study as a whole: Both high specificity and high sensitivity reportedly marked the classifier's diagnosis of cytomegalovirus status.

Primers for the PCR totalled 60 Vbeta and 13 Jbeta. Here immunoSEQ multiplex PCR was the method, and the copy in TCRdb shows in-frame clones only, minus some. The table lists about 190,000 clones, roughly 77% of them singletons. This receptor was obtained from a woman in her twenties or thirties in good health and CMV-seropositive. Sequenced: PBMCs. The J gene is TRBJ1-3, the V gene TRBV5-6; tentative D call: TRBD1 (5 bases). CDR3 sequence: CASSHGTVYSGNTIYF. In DNA form, the CDR3 reads TGTGCCAGCAGCCACGGGACTGTCTACTCTGGAAACACCATATATTTT.